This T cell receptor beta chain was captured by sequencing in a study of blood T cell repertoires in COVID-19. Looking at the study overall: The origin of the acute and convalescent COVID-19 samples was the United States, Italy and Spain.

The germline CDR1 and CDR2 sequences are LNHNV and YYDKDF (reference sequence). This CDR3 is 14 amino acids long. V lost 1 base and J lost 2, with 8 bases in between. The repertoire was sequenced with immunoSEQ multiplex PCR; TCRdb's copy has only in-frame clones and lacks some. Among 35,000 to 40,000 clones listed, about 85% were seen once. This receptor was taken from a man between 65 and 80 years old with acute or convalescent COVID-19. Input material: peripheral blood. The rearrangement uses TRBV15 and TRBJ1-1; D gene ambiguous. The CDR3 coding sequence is TGTGCCACCAGCAGAGGGCAGTTTAACACTGAAGCTTTCTTT. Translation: CATSRGQFNTEAFF.